One T cell receptor beta chain is described in this entry. The method was immunoSEQ multiplex PCR; TCRdb's version includes in-frame clones alone and lacks a portion of them. The profile covers a few hundred thousand clones, with roughly 84% appearing a single time and less than 4% taken by the ten largest. The sample belongs to a study of blood T cell repertoires in COVID-19. Whole-study context: PBMCs, B-cell-depleted T cells, or T cells provided the cDNA or gDNA that made up the material.

This sequence was found in a woman aged 18-29 years with acute or convalescent COVID-19. The sequenced sample consisted of peripheral blood.

The CDR3 spells CASSWARENIQYF. CDR3 nucleotide sequence: TGTGCCAGCAGTTGGGCTCGGGAGAACATTCAGTACTTC. V and J are TRBV27 and TRBJ2-4; tentatively, D is TRBD2 (6 bases). V lost 4 bases and J lost 7, with 11 bases in between. The CDR3 is 13 residues long. Germline assignment: CDR1 MNHEY and CDR2 SMNVEV (reference sequence).